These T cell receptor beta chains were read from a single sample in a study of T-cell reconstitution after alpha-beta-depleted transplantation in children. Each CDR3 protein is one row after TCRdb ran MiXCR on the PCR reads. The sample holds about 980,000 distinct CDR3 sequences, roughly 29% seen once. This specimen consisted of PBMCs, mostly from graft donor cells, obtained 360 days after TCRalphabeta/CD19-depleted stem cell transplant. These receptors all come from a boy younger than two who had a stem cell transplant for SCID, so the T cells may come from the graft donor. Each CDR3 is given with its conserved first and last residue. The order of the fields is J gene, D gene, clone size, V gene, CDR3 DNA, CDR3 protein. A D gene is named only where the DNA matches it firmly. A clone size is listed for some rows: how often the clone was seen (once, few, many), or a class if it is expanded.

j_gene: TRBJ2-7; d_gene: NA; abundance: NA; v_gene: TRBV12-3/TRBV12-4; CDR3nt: TGTGCCAGCAGTTTAGTTTTGGCCGCCTCGCGGGAGCAGTACTTC; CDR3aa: CASSLVLAASREQYF
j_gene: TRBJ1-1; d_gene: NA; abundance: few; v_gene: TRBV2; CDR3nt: TGTGCCAGCAGTGCCTCGCCCGCCTTGAACACTGAAGCTTTCTTT; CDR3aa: CASSASPALNTEAFF
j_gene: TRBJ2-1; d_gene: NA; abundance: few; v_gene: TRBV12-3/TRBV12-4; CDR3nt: TGTGCCAGCAGCCCTGGACCCCCTAGCTCCTACAATGAGCAGTTCTTC; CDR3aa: CASSPGPPSSYNEQFF
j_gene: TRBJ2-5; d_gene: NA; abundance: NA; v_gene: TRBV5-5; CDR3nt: TGTGCCAGCAGCTTTCAGGTTGTGGGAGAGACCCAGTACTTC; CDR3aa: CASSFQVVGETQYF
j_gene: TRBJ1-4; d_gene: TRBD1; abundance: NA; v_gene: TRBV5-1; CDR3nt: TGCGCCAGCAGCGACGTTGACAGGGGCGGTGAAAAACTGTTTTTT; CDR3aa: CASSDVDRGGEKLFF
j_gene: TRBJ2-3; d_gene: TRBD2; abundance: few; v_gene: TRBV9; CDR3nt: TGTGCCAGCAGCGTAGAAGGACTAGCGGGGGCATCAGATACGCAGTATTTT; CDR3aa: CASSVEGLAGASDTQYF
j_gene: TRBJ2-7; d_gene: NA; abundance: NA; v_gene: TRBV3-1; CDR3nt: TGTGCCAGCAGCCAAGTCCCCTCGACCCACGAGCAGTACTTC; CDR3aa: CASSQVPSTHEQYF
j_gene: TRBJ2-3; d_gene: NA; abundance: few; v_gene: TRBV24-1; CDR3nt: TGTGCCACCAGTGGAGGGTTCGATTCAGATACGCAGTATTTT; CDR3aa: CATSGGFDSDTQYF
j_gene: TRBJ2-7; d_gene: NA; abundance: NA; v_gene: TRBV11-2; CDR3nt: TGTGCCAGCAGCTTAGAAGACGACGCCCCTTACGAGCAGTACTTC; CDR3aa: CASSLEDDAPYEQYF
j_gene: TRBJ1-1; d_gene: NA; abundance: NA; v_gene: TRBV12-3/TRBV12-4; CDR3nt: TGTGCCAGCAGTCCCCTTGGGAGGGTGGCTGAAGCTTTCTTT; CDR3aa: CASSPLGRVAEAFF
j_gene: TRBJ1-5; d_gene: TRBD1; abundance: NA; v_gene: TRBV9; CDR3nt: TGTGCCAGCAGCGAGGGGACAGAACATCAGCCCCAGCATTTT; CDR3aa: CASSEGTEHQPQHF
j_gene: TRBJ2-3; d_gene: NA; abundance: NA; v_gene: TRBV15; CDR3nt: TGTGCCACCAGCAGAGCGCGGGGGCTCACAGATACGCAGTATTTT; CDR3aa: CATSRARGLTDTQYF
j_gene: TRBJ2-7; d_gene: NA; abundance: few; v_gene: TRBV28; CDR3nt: TGTGCCAGCAGTACCAGGGCCCCGGTGAGCTACGAGCAGTACTTC; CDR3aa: CASSTRAPVSYEQYF
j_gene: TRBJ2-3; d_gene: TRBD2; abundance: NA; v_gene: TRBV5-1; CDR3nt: TGCGCCAGCAGCTTGGGGGCTAGCGGGGGGCGCACAGATACGCAGTATTTT; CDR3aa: CASSLGASGGRTDTQYF
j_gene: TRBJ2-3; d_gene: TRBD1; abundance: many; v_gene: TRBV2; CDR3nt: TGTGCCAGCAGTGTAGCCGGGACAGGGAGCACAGATACGCAGTATTTT; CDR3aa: CASSVAGTGSTDTQYF
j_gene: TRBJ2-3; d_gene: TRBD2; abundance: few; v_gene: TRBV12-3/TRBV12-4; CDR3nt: TGTGCCAGCAGGGAGAAAGGCGGGGGTGGGTTTGATACGCAGTATTTT; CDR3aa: CASREKGGGGFDTQYF
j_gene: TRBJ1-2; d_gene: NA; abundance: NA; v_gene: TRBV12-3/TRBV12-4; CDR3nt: TGTGCCAGCAGTTTCGTTCGCAGCCTCTATGGCTACACCTTC; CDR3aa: CASSFVRSLYGYTF
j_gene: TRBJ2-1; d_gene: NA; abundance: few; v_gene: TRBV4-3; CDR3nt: TGCGCCAGCAGCCAGGCCGAGTACAATGAGCAGTTCTTC; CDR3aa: CASSQAEYNEQFF
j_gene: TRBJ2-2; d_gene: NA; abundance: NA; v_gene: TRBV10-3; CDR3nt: TGTGCCATCAGTGGTGTCAGTAAGAACACCGGGGAGCTGTTTTTT; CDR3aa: CAISGVSKNTGELFF
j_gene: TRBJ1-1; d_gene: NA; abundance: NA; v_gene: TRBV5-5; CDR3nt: TGTGCCAGCGACGTTTGGGGGGCAGTCATGAACACTGAAGCTTTCTTT; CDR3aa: CASDVWGAVMNTEAFF
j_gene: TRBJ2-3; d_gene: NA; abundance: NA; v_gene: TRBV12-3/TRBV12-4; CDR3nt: TGTGCCAGCAGTCCCTTTAAAGATACGCAGTATTTT; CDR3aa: CASSPFKDTQYF
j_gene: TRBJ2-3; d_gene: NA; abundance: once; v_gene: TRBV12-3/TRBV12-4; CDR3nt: TGTGCCAGCAGTTTATATTCGGGACCCACAGATACGCAGTATTTT; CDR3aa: CASSLYSGPTDTQYF
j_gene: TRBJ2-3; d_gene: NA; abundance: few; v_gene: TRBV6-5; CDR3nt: TGTGCCAGCAGTTACTCGGGGGGTTGGGAAACAGATACGCAGTATTTT; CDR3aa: CASSYSGGWETDTQYF
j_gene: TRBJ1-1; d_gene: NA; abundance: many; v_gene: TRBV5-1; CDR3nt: TGCGCCAGCAGCTTCGTGGCAGGGGAGAACACTGAAGCTTTCTTT; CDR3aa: CASSFVAGENTEAFF
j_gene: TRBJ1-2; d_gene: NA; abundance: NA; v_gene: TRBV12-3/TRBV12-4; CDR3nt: TGTGCCACCAAGTTCCGGGGGGGCCGCTATGGCTACACCTTC; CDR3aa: CATKFRGGRYGYTF
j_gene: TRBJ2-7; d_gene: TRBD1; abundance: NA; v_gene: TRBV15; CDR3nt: TGTGCCACCAGCAGACCGGACAGGGTCGGCGAGCAGTACTTC; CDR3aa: CATSRPDRVGEQYF
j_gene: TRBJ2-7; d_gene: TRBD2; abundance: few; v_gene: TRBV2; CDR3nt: TGTGCCAGCAGCGGGGGGGACAACTCCTACGAGCAGTACTTC; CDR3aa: CASSGGDNSYEQYF
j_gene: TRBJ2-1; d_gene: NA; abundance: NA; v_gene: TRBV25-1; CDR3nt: TGTGCCAGCAGTCTCCGATTAGGTGAGCAGTTCTTC; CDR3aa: CASSLRLGEQFF
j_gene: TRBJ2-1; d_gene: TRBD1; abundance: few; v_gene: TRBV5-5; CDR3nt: TGTGCCAGCAGCGGGGCAACAGGGGTCCCCTACAATGAGCAGTTCTTC; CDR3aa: CASSGATGVPYNEQFF
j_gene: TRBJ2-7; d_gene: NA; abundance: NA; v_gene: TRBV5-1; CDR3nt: TGCGCCAGCAGCCGTACAGCCTTCCAAGCCTACGAGCAGTACTTC; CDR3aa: CASSRTAFQAYEQYF
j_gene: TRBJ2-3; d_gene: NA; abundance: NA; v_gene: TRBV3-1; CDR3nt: TGTGCCAGCAGCCAATCCCGGCCCCCCGATACGCAGTATTTT; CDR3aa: CASSQSRPPDTQYF
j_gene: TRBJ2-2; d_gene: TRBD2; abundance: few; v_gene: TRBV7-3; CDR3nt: TGTGCCAGCAGCTTTCAAGGGACTACGAACACCGGGGAGCTGTTTTTT; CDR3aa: CASSFQGTTNTGELFF
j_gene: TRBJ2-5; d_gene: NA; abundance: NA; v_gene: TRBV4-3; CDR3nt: TGCGCCAGCAGCCAAGGCCGAGACACATTAACCCAAGAGACCCAGTACTTC; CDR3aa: CASSQGRDTLTQETQYF
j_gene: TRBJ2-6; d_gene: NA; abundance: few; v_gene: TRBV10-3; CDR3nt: TGTGCCATCAGTACAGGGACTGGGGCCAACGTCCTGACTTTC; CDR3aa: CAISTGTGANVLTF
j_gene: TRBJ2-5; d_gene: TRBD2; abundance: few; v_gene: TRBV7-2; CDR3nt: TGTGCCAGCAGCTTAAGGCTAGCGGGGAAAGAGACCCAGTACTTC; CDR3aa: CASSLRLAGKETQYF
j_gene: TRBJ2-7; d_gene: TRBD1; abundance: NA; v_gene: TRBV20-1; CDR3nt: TGCAGTGCTAGATCCGGGACAGGGACTTACGAGCAGTACTTC; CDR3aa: CSARSGTGTYEQYF
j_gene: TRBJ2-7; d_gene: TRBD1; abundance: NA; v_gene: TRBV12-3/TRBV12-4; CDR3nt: TGTGCCAGCAGTGCGGAAGGGACAGGGGCATACGAGCAGTACTTC; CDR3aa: CASSAEGTGAYEQYF
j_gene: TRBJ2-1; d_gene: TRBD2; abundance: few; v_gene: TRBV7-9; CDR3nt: TGTGCCAGCAGCTTACGGCCAGCGGGGGTCTACAATGAGCAGTTCTTC; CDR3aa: CASSLRPAGVYNEQFF
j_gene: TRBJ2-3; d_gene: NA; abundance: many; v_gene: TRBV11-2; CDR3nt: TGTGCCAGCAGAAACAGGGAGCTTTACCCCTTCACAGATACGCAGTATTTT; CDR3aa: CASRNRELYPFTDTQYF
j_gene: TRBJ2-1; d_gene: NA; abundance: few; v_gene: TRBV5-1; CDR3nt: TGCGCCAGCAGCCCCAGGGAAGGGGACAATGAGCAGTTCTTC; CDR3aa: CASSPREGDNEQFF
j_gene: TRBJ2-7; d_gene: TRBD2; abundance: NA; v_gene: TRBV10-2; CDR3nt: TGCGCCAGCAGCGTAGCGGGGGAGGTTGGAGTGCAGTACTTC; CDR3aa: CASSVAGEVGVQYF
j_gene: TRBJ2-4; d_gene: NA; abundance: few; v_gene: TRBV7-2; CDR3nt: TGTGCCAGCAGCTTAGTGGCGGTAGCCAAAAACATTCAGTACTTC; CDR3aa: CASSLVAVAKNIQYF
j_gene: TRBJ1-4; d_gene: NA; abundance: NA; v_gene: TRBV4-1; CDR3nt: TGCGCCAGCAGCCAAGAGTTGGGGACGCCGTTTTTT; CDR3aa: CASSQELGTPFF
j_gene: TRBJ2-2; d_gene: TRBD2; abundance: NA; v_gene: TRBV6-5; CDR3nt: TGTGCCAGCAGTTACGACAGGCGGACTAGCAAGAACACCGGGGAGCTGTTTTTT; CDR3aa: CASSYDRRTSKNTGELFF
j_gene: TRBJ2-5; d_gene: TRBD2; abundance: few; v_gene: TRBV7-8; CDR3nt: TGTGCCAGCAGCTTAGTCCCGGCTAGCGGGGGGGCATCCCAAGAGACCCAGTACTTC; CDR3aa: CASSLVPASGGASQETQYF
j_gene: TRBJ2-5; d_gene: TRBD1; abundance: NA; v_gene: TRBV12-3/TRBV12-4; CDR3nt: TGTGCCAGCAGCGACAGGGCTAAAGAGACCCAGTACTTC; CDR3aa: CASSDRAKETQYF
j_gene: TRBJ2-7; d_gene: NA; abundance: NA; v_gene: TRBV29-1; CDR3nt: TGCAGCGTTGAAGTGGGCTGGACTGGGAGCGAGCAGTACTTC; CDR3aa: CSVEVGWTGSEQYF
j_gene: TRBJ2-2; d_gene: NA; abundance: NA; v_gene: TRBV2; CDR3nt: TGTGCCAGCAGTGGGGGAACAGGCCCCAGCACCGGGGAGCTGTTTTTT; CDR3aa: CASSGGTGPSTGELFF
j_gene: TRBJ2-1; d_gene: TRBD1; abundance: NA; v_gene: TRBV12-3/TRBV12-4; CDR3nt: TGTGCCAGCAGCGCGGGACAGGGTAGTAATGAGCAGTTCTTC; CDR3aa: CASSAGQGSNEQFF
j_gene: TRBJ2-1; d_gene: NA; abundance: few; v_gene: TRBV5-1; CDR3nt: TGCGCCAGCAGCCCCCTAAGTCAGGGATCCTACAATGAGCAGTTCTTC; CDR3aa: CASSPLSQGSYNEQFF
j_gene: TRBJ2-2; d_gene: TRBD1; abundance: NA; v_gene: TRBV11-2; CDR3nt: TGTGCCAGCAGCTTACGGGGCGGACAGGGGATGTTTCCCGGGGAGCTGTTTTTT; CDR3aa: CASSLRGGQGMFPGELFF
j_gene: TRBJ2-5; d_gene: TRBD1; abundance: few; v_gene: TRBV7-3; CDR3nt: TGTGCCAGCAGCTTAACCAGGGACAGCCCTGGGGAGACCCAGTACTTC; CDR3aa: CASSLTRDSPGETQYF
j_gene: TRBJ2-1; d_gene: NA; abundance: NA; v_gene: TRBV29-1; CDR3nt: TGCAGCGTTGGGGCATACTCCGCTGAGCAGTTCTTC; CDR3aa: CSVGAYSAEQFF
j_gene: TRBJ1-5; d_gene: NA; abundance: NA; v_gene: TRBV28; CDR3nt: TGTGCCAGCAGTTGGGACGGCCCCCATCAGCCCCAGCATTTT; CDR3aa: CASSWDGPHQPQHF
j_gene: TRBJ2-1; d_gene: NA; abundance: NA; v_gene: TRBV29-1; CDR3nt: TGCAGCGTAAGGGGTGAGCAGTTCTTC; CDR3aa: CSVRGEQFF
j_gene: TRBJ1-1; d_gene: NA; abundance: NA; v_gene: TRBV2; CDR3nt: TGTGCCAGCAGTGAACGAGGGAAGGGGGTTGAAGCTTTCTTT; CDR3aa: CASSERGKGVEAFF